Below, 13 T cell receptor beta chains from the same sample are listed, as sequenced in a study of radiotherapy plus CTLA-4 blockade in lung cancer. Profiled with immunoSEQ multiplex PCR; TCRdb holds only in-frame clones, not every one. The sample consists of tens of thousands of clones, around 79% of them appearing once. Sequencing was performed on peripheral blood, taken from a patient treated with radiotherapy plus ipilimumab. The receptors were sampled from a human donor with non-small cell lung cancer who had a complete response to radiotherapy plus ipilimumab.

This chain uses TRBV11-2 with TRBJ2-7; 9 nucleotides align to TRBD2. CDR3 size: 14 residues. Germline V gives CDR1 SGHAT, CDR2 FQNNGV. The ends lost 3 bases at V and 0 bases at J; junction bases unmatched: 0. The CDR3 DNA sequence: TGTGCCAGCAGCTTTAGCGGGAGCTCCTACGAGCAGTACGTC. Translating gives CASSFSGSSYEQYV.

J is TRBJ2-5 and V is TRBV7-9, with 10 bases identical to TRBD2. The germline CDR1 and CDR2 sequences are SEHNR and FQNEAQ (reference sequence). This CDR3 contains 17 residues. Losses at the gene ends were 6 bases for V and 2 bases for J; bases not matched to a gene: 12. In nucleotides, the CDR3 is TGTGCCAGCAGACCCCCCGGTAAGCGGGGGGGACAAGAGACCCAGTACTTC. Translating gives CASRPPGKRGGQETQYF. The full variable domain, its missing parts supplied by reference TRBV7-9 and TRBJ2-5, is DTGVSQNPRHKITKRGQNVTFRCDPISEHNRLYWYRQTLGQGPEFLTYFQNEAQLEKSRLLSDRFSAERPKGSFSTLEIQRTEQGDSAMYLCASRPPGKRGGQETQYFGPGTRLLVL.

V usage is TRBV19 and J usage is TRBJ1-3; D call uncertain. Germline lookup yields CDR1 LNHDA and CDR2 SQIVND (reference sequence). The CDR3 consists of 15 residues. Trimming shortened V by 7 bases and J by 0 bases, and 13 bases separated the two germline ends. CDR3 bases: TGTGCCAGTAAGTTTGAAGCGAGCTCTGGAAACACCATATATTTT. It translates to CASKFEASSGNTIYF.

V usage is TRBV6-1 and J usage is TRBJ1-5; D is undetermined. Germline V gene data show CDR1 as MNHNS and CDR2 as SASEGT. The CDR3 loop spans 15 amino acids. Trimming took 4 bases from V and 5 from J, leaving 15 bases between them. For the CDR3, the DNA is TGTGCCAGCAGTGCCGGGGAATGGAGGGATCAGCCCCAGCATTTT. Translation: CASSAGEWRDQPQHF.

Here the CDR3 reads CASTSRRGDTEAFF. For the CDR3, the DNA is TGTGCCAGTACCTCCCGGCGGGGGGACACTGAAGCTTTCTTT. This rearrangement joins TRBV19 to TRBJ1-1; TRBD1 might be the D (5 bases). V dropped 7 bases and J dropped 3 bases, with 15 bases sitting between them. This CDR3 has 14 residues. Germline lookup yields CDR1 LNHDA and CDR2 SQIVND (reference sequence). Together with reference TRBV19 and TRBJ1-1, the CDR3 gives the full variable domain: DGGITQSPKYLFRKEGQNVTLSCEQNLNHDAMYWYRQDPGQGLRLIYYSQIVNDFQKGDIAEGYSVSREKKESFPLTVTSAQKNPTAFYLCASTSRRGDTEAFFGQGTRLTVV.

V is TRBV10-1 and J is TRBJ2-2, with D possibly matching TRBD2 (6 bases). The CDR3 is 15 amino acids. Trimming took 4 bases from V and 1 from J, leaving 10 bases between them. The germline CDR1 and CDR2 sequences are WNHNN and SYGVQD (reference sequence). CDR3: CASSVSSGNTGELFF. For the CDR3, the DNA is TGCGCCAGCAGTGTTAGTAGCGGGAACACCGGGGAGCTGTTTTTT.

The CDR3, as DNA: TGTGCCATCGGCCCTCGACAGGGACCCCAAGAGACCCAGTACTTC. Its protein product is CAIGPRQGPQETQYF. The V and J genes are TRBV10-3 and TRBJ2-5; 7 nucleotides agree with TRBD1. V trimming: 8 bases; J trimming: 1 base; junction bases outside the gene matches: 10. The CDR3 sequence is 15 residues long. Germline lookup yields CDR1 ENHRY and CDR2 SYGVKD.

The chain combines TRBV6-1 with TRBJ1-3; TRBD1 matches at 7 bases. Looked up from germline, CDR1 is MNHNS and CDR2 is SASEGT. Trimming removed 0 bases from V and 1 base from J; junction bases left unmatched: 9. The CDR3 is 18 amino acids. The CDR3 DNA reads as TGTGCCAGCAGTGAAGCGTTCGGGACAGCTTATTCTGGAAACACCATATATTTT. Translating gives CASSEAFGTAYSGNTIYF.

The chain uses TRBV6-5 and TRBJ2-1, with 7 bases aligning to TRBD2. The length of the CDR3 is 16 residues. Germline values: CDR1 MNHEY, CDR2 SVGAGI. The V segment lost 4 bases and the J segment 5 bases; nucleotides outside the gene matches: 11. CDR3 region: CASSSPRDYNNNEQFF. The CDR3 coding sequence is TGTGCCAGCAGTTCCCCAAGGGACTATAACAACAATGAGCAGTTCTTC.

The rearrangement uses TRBV7-2 and TRBJ1-2; no clear D. Germline CDR1 and CDR2: SGHTA and FQGNSA. CDR3 length: 13 amino acids. Between the trimmed V and J ends, which lost 5 bases and 8 bases, there was a span of 15 bases. The chain's CDR3 is CASSLIYPRGYTF. DNA of the CDR3: TGTGCCAGCAGCCTTATCTATCCGCGAGGCTACACCTTC.

This chain joins TRBV5-4 and TRBJ1-6; D might be TRBD1 (6 bases). Germline-derived CDR1 and CDR2 are SGHNT and YYREEE (reference sequence). V lost 0 bases and J 8 bases, leaving 6 bases between the germline ends. The CDR3 length is 13 residues. The CDR3 sequence is CASSLGQDSPLHF. For the CDR3, the DNA is TGTGCCAGCAGCTTGGGACAGGATTCACCCCTCCACTTT.

Only a few counts were recorded for this clone. As DNA, the CDR3 is TGTGCCAGCAGCAACAGCAAACAGACTAATGAAAAACTGTTTTTT. Amino acid sequence: CASSNSKQTNEKLFF. V gene TRBV7-2 combines with J gene TRBJ1-4; D not certain. The V and J ends lost 5 bases and 2 bases respectively, with 12 bases between them. The CDR3 has 15 residues. CDR1 is SGHTA and CDR2 is FQGNSA in the germline V gene.

The chain has TRBV5-1 and TRBJ2-1; 7 bases align to TRBD1. V trimming: 3 bases; J trimming: 6 bases; junction bases outside the gene matches: 21. Germline assignment: CDR1 SGHRS and CDR2 YFSETQ. The CDR3 totals 19 residues. CDR3 DNA sequence: TGCGCCAGCAGCTCCCCCCCAGGACAGGCCCCAATAAGAGTCAATGAGCAGTTCTTC. Protein sequence: CASSSPPGQAPIRVNEQFF.